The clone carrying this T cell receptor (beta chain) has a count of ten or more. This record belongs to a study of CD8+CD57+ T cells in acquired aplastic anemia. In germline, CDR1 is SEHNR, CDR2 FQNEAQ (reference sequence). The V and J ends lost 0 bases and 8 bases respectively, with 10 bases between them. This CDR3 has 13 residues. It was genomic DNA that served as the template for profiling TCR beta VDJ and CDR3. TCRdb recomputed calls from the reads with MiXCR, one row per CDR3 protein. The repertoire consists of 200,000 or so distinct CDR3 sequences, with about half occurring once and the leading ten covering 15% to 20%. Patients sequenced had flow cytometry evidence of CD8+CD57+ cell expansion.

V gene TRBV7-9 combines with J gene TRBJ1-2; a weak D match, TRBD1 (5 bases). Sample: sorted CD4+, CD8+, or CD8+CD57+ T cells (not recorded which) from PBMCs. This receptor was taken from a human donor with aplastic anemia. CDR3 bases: TGTGCCAGCAGCTTAGCGGGGGGGAACGGCTACACCTTC. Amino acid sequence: CASSLAGGNGYTF.